A single sample is the source of the 2 T cell receptor beta chains below, sequenced in a study of Ad26.COV2.S vaccination and SARS-CoV-2 variants. Assay: immunoSEQ multiplex PCR; the TCRdb copy retains only in-frame clones and omits some. The sample carries 150,000 to 200,000 clones, roughly 87% recorded once. The specimen was peripheral blood, collected after recovery from COVID-19. These receptors came from a human donor who had recovered from COVID-19.

V and J are TRBV6-5 and TRBJ1-2; D is ambiguous. There are 15 residues in the CDR3. The V gene lost 7 bases and the J gene lost 8 bases, with 23 bases spanning the gap. From germline, CDR1 is MNHEY and CDR2 SVGAGI. CDR3 coding DNA: TGTGCCAGCACCCAAAGCCCCCTGGGTTTGGGGGGCTACACCTTC. It specifies CASTQSPLGLGGYTF.

The count of this clone is one. The V and J genes are TRBV4-1 and TRBJ2-4; TRBD1 aligns across 10 bases. The CDR3 covers 20 residues. After removal of 5 bases from V and 0 bases from J, the junction contained 16 bases not matched to a gene. The V gene's germline CDR1 is MGHRA and CDR2 YSYEKL. The CDR3 bases are TGCGCCAGCAGCAACACCTTAGACAGGGGGCTTTTCCTAGCCAAAAACATTCAGTACTTC. Translating it yields CASSNTLDRGLFLAKNIQYF.